This is a list of T cell receptor beta chains from one sample in a study of response to subunit inactivated influenza vaccine. Each CDR3 protein gets one entry after TCRdb re-called the RT-PCR reads with MiXCR. There are about 650,000 distinct CDR3 sequences in the sample; 15% to 19% occur only once, and about 9.9% lies in the top ten. The sequencing here drew on PBMCs from blood, taken 12 days after vaccination. These receptors came from a man between 50 and 59 years old who received an inactivated influenza vaccine. The CDR3 runs from the conserved cysteine through the conserved F or W. The order of the fields is J gene, clone size, V gene, CDR3 protein. Clone size is shown for a subset of rows, as once, few, many or a class of expanded clone.

J: TRBJ2-2; size: NA; V: TRBV20-1; CDR3: CSAGGGLSNTGELFF
J: TRBJ2-4; size: many; V: TRBV11-2; CDR3: CASSLAYVGNIQYF
J: TRBJ2-7; size: NA; V: TRBV20-1; CDR3: CSAILAPGSYEQYF
J: TRBJ2-1; size: few; V: TRBV4-1; CDR3: CASSQEWGSAYNEQFF
J: TRBJ2-3; size: NA; V: TRBV10-3; CDR3: CAINIAGGDTQYF
J: TRBJ2-5; size: few; V: TRBV20-1; CDR3: CSARATSGSQETQYF
J: TRBJ2-5; size: few; V: TRBV10-2; CDR3: CASSSFGQKYQETQYF
J: TRBJ1-1; size: few; V: TRBV12-3/TRBV12-4; CDR3: CASSPIRGGTEAFF
J: TRBJ1-2; size: few; V: TRBV11-2; CDR3: CASSTGTGGDYGYTF
J: TRBJ2-1; size: NA; V: TRBV20-1; CDR3: CSARVLAGANEQFF
J: TRBJ2-7; size: few; V: TRBV3-1; CDR3: CASSLLGSAYEQYF
J: TRBJ1-5; size: few; V: TRBV7-2; CDR3: CASSLDQGVLGQPQHF
J: TRBJ2-1; size: NA; V: TRBV10-3; CDR3: CAAGTDEQFF
J: TRBJ2-5; size: NA; V: TRBV29-1; CDR3: CSVSEYQETQYF
J: TRBJ1-1; size: few; V: TRBV28; CDR3: CASSNPGTAEAFF
J: TRBJ2-1; size: NA; V: TRBV20-1; CDR3: CSAQGASGTPKQFF
J: TRBJ2-2; size: NA; V: TRBV28; CDR3: CGSSLLVPNTGELFF
J: TRBJ2-5; size: NA; V: TRBV28; CDR3: CASSEYSGTSDLAGETQYF
J: TRBJ1-1; size: NA; V: TRBV20-1; CDR3: CSARVGGRGPEAFF
J: TRBJ2-5; size: NA; V: TRBV7-2; CDR3: CASSREGGDGTQYF
J: TRBJ2-5; size: NA; V: TRBV3-1; CDR3: CASSRATGGRGETQYF
J: TRBJ2-2; size: many; V: TRBV11-2; CDR3: CASSLDAGIGELFF
J: TRBJ2-4; size: NA; V: TRBV12-3/TRBV12-4; CDR3: CASRMGTAKNIQYF
J: TRBJ2-3; size: NA; V: TRBV12-3/TRBV12-4; CDR3: CASRPGQGTDTQYF
J: TRBJ1-4; size: few; V: TRBV6-2/TRBV6-3; CDR3: CASSYSVSFEKLFF
J: TRBJ2-5; size: NA; V: TRBV6-2/TRBV6-3; CDR3: CASSPGAGLFQETQYF
J: TRBJ2-1; size: many; V: TRBV5-1; CDR3: CASSFSGGPYNEQFF
J: TRBJ2-2; size: few; V: TRBV20-1; CDR3: CSASGHKNTGELFF
J: TRBJ2-1; size: few; V: TRBV4-1; CDR3: CASSPIRVSSSYNEQFF
J: TRBJ1-5; size: few; V: TRBV7-8; CDR3: CASSLELPQPQHF
J: TRBJ2-1; size: NA; V: TRBV11-2; CDR3: CASSLGLAGGRRSAEQFF
J: TRBJ1-6; size: NA; V: TRBV6-5; CDR3: CASSFLQGPLHF
J: TRBJ2-1; size: few; V: TRBV2; CDR3: CASISGRNYNEQFF
J: TRBJ2-3; size: NA; V: TRBV20-1; CDR3: CSARDSRQGSDTQYF
J: TRBJ2-3; size: NA; V: TRBV6-5; CDR3: CASSYTQGARTDTQYF
J: TRBJ2-1; size: few; V: TRBV28; CDR3: CASSYKPSYQSNEQFF
J: TRBJ2-1; size: few; V: TRBV7-2; CDR3: CASSLLQAYNEQFF
J: TRBJ2-4; size: few; V: TRBV7-9; CDR3: CASSHTPLGAKNIQYF
J: TRBJ2-7; size: few; V: TRBV18; CDR3: CASSPPVALYEQYF
J: TRBJ2-7; size: NA; V: TRBV7-2; CDR3: CASRQGANPSYEQYF
J: TRBJ2-2; size: NA; V: TRBV11-2; CDR3: CASSLIRLAGGTGTGELFF
J: TRBJ2-3; size: few; V: TRBV12-3/TRBV12-4; CDR3: CASSWGAGSLPDTQYF
J: TRBJ2-1; size: NA; V: TRBV24-1; CDR3: CATSDGVGETYNEQFF
J: TRBJ2-1; size: few; V: TRBV12-3/TRBV12-4; CDR3: CASSLRLAGGNRATYNEQFF
J: TRBJ2-7; size: NA; V: TRBV15; CDR3: CATSRGGAGGTIEQYF
J: TRBJ2-5; size: NA; V: TRBV6-2/TRBV6-3; CDR3: CASRKTGGETQYF
J: TRBJ1-3; size: few; V: TRBV12-3/TRBV12-4; CDR3: CASSLLGRNTIYF
J: TRBJ1-5; size: NA; V: TRBV12-3/TRBV12-4; CDR3: CASSLRTGVSQPQHF
J: TRBJ2-7; size: once; V: TRBV10-2; CDR3: CASTTSGPSSYEQYF
J: TRBJ2-1; size: NA; V: TRBV5-1; CDR3: CASSLDFRSYNEQFF
J: TRBJ1-4; size: few; V: TRBV25-1; CDR3: CASSRPGTVREEKLFF
J: TRBJ2-1; size: few; V: TRBV18; CDR3: CASSPSTPDRFNEQFF
J: TRBJ2-2; size: NA; V: TRBV5-1; CDR3: CASSLGATSDTGELFF
J: TRBJ2-3; size: NA; V: TRBV11-2; CDR3: CASSLDHQGTQYF
J: TRBJ2-3; size: once; V: TRBV7-8; CDR3: CASSQPVSGSTDTQYF